The clone carrying this TCR beta chain appeared many times. Its antigen is undetermined. The data stem from a study of spatial heterogeneity in lung cancer. Study in general: Consistent detection of more beta-chain than alpha-chain sequences was observed. Unique TCR and UMI combinations averaged more than ten appearances each in raw reads. Overall study findings and caveats: Follow-up blood showed ubiquitous expanded tumor TCRs less than blood at resection did.

Indicated time point: sample taken at primary tumor resection. Unsorted whole RNA from tumor, nontumor lung or frozen PBMC underwent sequencing. The donor group consisted of 55 to 85 patients who had untreated, early-stage non-small cell lung cancer. TCRdb re-derived calls from the 5' RACE reads in MiXCR, one entry per CDR3 protein. The data show more than 9,000 distinct CDR3 sequences, with around 9.3% seen just once and more than 20% held by the top ten. The CDR3 extends over 14 amino acids. Germline lookup yields CDR1 MNHEY and CDR2 SVGEGT. V was pared by 6 bases and J by 1 base, with 6 bases of the junction left unmatched.

This material consisted of PBMCs, taken at surgery. The receptor comes from a male donor with early-stage non-small cell lung cancer. The chain couples TRBV6-2 or TRBV6-3 to TRBJ2-7, with 7 nucleotides matching TRBD1. The CDR3 region has the DNA TGTGCCAGCAGGAGACAGGGAAAATCCTACGAGCAGTACTTC. Protein: CASRRQGKSYEQYF.